Shown below are 21 T cell receptor beta chains from a single sample sequenced in a study of early T cells in non-severe SARS-CoV-2 infection. TCRdb reprocessed the 5' RACE reads with MiXCR, giving one entry per CDR3 protein. The table records 48,000 or so distinct CDR3 sequences, about 6% of them present only once. Source: whole blood, taken at baseline. The receptor set was obtained from an adult who was a healthcare worker with PCR-confirmed SARS-CoV-2 infection or an uninfected control (not recorded which).

V and J are TRBV3-1 and TRBJ2-7; TRBD2 might be the D (6 bases). V dropped 4 bases and J dropped 5 bases, with 15 bases sitting between them. The CDR3 consists of 14 residues. The germline gives CDR1 LGHDT, CDR2 YNNKEL (reference sequence). In nucleotides, the CDR3 is TGTGCCAGCAGCCGTCTGGAGGGGCATAACGAGCAGTACTTC. It specifies CASSRLEGHNEQYF.

This clonotype was seen at least ten times. The gene calls are TRBV7-9 and TRBJ2-5; maybe TRBD2 (5 bases). The CDR3 sequence is 15 residues long. V was cut by 1 base and J by 5 bases, with 14 bases left in between. Per the germline V gene, CDR1 is SEHNR and CDR2 is FQNEAQ (reference sequence). In nucleotides, the CDR3 is TGTGCCAGCAGCTTAGGATTTGGAGGTGCGGAGACCCAGTACTTC. This sequence encodes CASSLGFGGAETQYF.

This clonotype turned up a few times. This sequence joins TRBV19 and TRBJ2-1; 8 bases fit TRBD1. J gave up 9 bases and V 2 bases, and 9 bases lay outside the gene matches. CDR3 length: 15 amino acids. Germline CDR1 LNHDA, CDR2 SQIVND (reference sequence). CDR3 bases: TGTGCCAGTAGTATAACGAACAGGGGGATTGGTGAGCAGTTCTTC. Translating it yields CASSITNRGIGEQFF.

This clonotype has ten or more counts. The chain links TRBV20-1 to TRBJ1-4; D might be TRBD1 (5 bases). The CDR3 extends over 15 amino acids. Germline loops: CDR1 DFQATT, CDR2 SNEGSKA (reference sequence). V lost 6 bases to trimming and J lost 0 bases, with 14 bases between them. CDR3 coding DNA: TGCAGTGCATCCCTTGACAGTGCAACTAATGAAAAACTGTTTTTT. Translating it yields CSASLDSATNEKLFF.

V gene TRBV20-1 combines with J gene TRBJ2-1, with D possibly being TRBD2 (5 bases). The CDR3 has 15 residues. Germline lookup yields CDR1 DFQATT and CDR2 SNEGSKA (reference sequence). With 3 bases removed from V and 0 bases from J, the gap between germline ends came to 12 bases. Here the CDR3 reads CSARRTGSSYNEQFF. The DNA of the CDR3 is TGCAGTGCTAGGCGGACTGGGAGCTCCTACAATGAGCAGTTCTTC.

In this sample, this clonotype turned up many times. The rearrangement links TRBV27 to TRBJ2-7; 14 bases are a match to TRBD2. The CDR3 has 16 residues. The V gene's germline CDR1 is MNHEY and CDR2 SMNVEV (reference sequence). The J segment lost 7 bases and the V segment lost 3 bases, leaving 8 bases of the junction unmatched. Written as DNA, the CDR3 is TGTGCCAGCAGTTTCGGTGGACTAGCGGGAGGAGGTGAGCAGTACTTC. Protein: CASSFGGLAGGGEQYF.

This clonotype was detected many times. V gene TRBV5-5 combines with J gene TRBJ1-2; D gene ambiguous. The CDR3 spans 14 residues. V lost 2 bases and J lost 8, with 16 bases in between. Germline V lookup: CDR1 SGHKS, CDR2 YYEKEE (reference sequence). The CDR3 here is CASSLTGPSSGYTF. The CDR3 DNA follows: TGTGCCAGCAGCTTAACTGGACCCTCCTCGGGCTACACCTTC.

This clonotype was seen more than once but under ten times. The rearrangement uses TRBV6-6 and TRBJ2-7; D unresolved. V gave up 6 bases and J gave up 5 bases, with 11 bases separating them. The CDR3 loop spans 12 amino acids. Germline-derived CDR1 and CDR2 are MNHNY and SVGAGI (reference sequence). The CDR3 loop reads CASSYLRNEQYF. The CDR3 nucleotides read TGTGCCAGCAGCTACCTACGAAACGAGCAGTACTTC.

In its sample, this clonotype was seen many times. V gene TRBV12-3 or TRBV12-4 combines with J gene TRBJ2-7; D may be TRBD1 or TRBD2 (6 bases each). V was clipped by 4 bases and J by 2 bases, with 9 bases between them. CDR3 length equals 13 residues. CDR3 coding DNA: TGTGCCAGCAGTTCGGGGGCGCCCTACGAGCAGTACTTC. Its protein product is CASSSGAPYEQYF.

The chain uses TRBV5-4 and TRBJ1-1; D ambiguous. The CDR3 has 12 amino acids. Trimming shortened V by 0 bases and J by 5 bases, and 5 bases separated the two germline ends. CDR1 and CDR2 from the germline V gene are SGHNT and YYREEE (reference sequence). The CDR3 region has the DNA TGTGCCAGCAGCTTGGTTGGTACTGAAGCTTTCTTT. Translation gives CASSLVGTEAFF.

This clonotype has ten or more counts. The rearrangement uses TRBV28 and TRBJ2-2, with TRBD1 as a possible D gene (5 bases). CDR1 and CDR2 from the germline V gene are MDHEN and SYDVKM. The CDR3 length is 13 residues. Trimming removed 5 bases from V and 11 bases from J, with 15 bases in between. The CDR3 DNA sequence: TGTGCCAGCAGTCTAATACAGGATATCGAGCTGTTTTTT. Amino acids: CASSLIQDIELFF. The full variable domain, completed using reference TRBV28 and TRBJ2-2, is DVKVTQSSRYLVKRTGEKVFLECVQDMDHENMFWYRQDPGLGLRLIYFSYDVKMKEKGDIPEGYSVSREKKERFSLILESASTNQTSMYLCASSLIQDIELFFGEGSRLTVL.

The chain couples TRBV11-2 to TRBJ1-2, with D unresolved. The CDR3 contains 19 residues. The V end lost 5 bases, the J end lost 1 base, and 26 bases lay between the germline ends. From germline, CDR1 is SGHAT and CDR2 FQNNGV. The CDR3 reads CASSHTFPRRAQSNYGYTF. CDR3 in DNA: TGTGCCAGCAGCCACACTTTTCCCCGCCGGGCCCAGAGTAACTATGGCTACACCTTC.

This clonotype turned up a few times. This chain links TRBV12-3 or TRBV12-4 with TRBJ2-1; 11 nucleotides line up with TRBD2. The CDR3 contains 16 residues. V lost 5 bases and J lost 6; bases outside the gene matches: 9. The CDR3 DNA is TGTGCCAGCAGTCCCCCGACTAGCGGGACGCCCAATGAGCAGTTCTTC. This sequence encodes CASSPPTSGTPNEQFF.

This sequence joins TRBV3-1 and TRBJ2-7, with D perhaps TRBD1 or TRBD2 (5 bases each). The CDR3 is 15 residues long. Per germline, CDR1 LGHDT and CDR2 YNNKEL (reference sequence). V lost 0 bases to trimming and J lost 3 bases, with 12 bases between them. CDR3 DNA sequence: TGTGCCAGCAGCCAAGAACCTCAGGGAGTCTACGAGCAGTACTTC. Its translation is CASSQEPQGVYEQYF.

The J gene is TRBJ1-2, the V gene TRBV29-1; D unresolved. Trimming cost V 6 bases and J 2 bases, with 13 bases left between them. The germline CDR1 and CDR2 sequences are SQVTM and ANQGSEA. This CDR3 region has 13 residues. In DNA form, the CDR3 reads TGCAGCGTCCGGACCGGGCCAAACTATGGCTACACCTTC. It specifies CSVRTGPNYGYTF. Drawing the rest from reference TRBV29-1 and TRBJ1-2, the complete variable domain is SAVISQKPSRDICQRGTSLTIQCQVDSQVTMMFWYRQQPGQSLTLIATANQGSEATYESGFVIDKFPISRPNLTFSTLTVSNMSPEDSSIYLCSVRTGPNYGYTFGSGTRLTVV.

This clonotype was observed a few times. The chain couples TRBV29-1 to TRBJ2-1, with D perhaps matching TRBD1 or TRBD2 (5 bases each). The CDR3 has 14 residues. Looked up from germline, CDR1 is SQVTM and CDR2 is ANQGSEA. Deletions cut 4 bases from V and 10 bases from J, with 20 bases between. The CDR3, as DNA: TGCAGCGTTGGACCTCCTCGGGGCCACACGGAGCAGTTCTTC. It specifies CSVGPPRGHTEQFF.

This clonotype was seen ten or more times. This CDR3 is CSARAGLRKTGELFF. The CDR3 coding sequence is TGCAGTGCTAGGGCGGGACTGAGGAAAACCGGGGAGCTGTTTTTT. The genes are TRBV20-1 and TRBJ2-2, with D perhaps TRBD2 (6 bases). This CDR3 has 15 residues. V was clipped by 3 bases and J by 5 bases, with 16 bases between them. Germline lookup yields CDR1 DFQATT and CDR2 SNEGSKA (reference sequence).

This clonotype was picked up a small number of times. The rearrangement links TRBV6-5 to TRBJ1-1; 9 positions agree with TRBD1. Per the germline V gene, CDR1 is MNHEY and CDR2 is SVGAGI. J lost 3 bases, V lost 7 bases, and 6 bases had no gene match. This CDR3 has 14 amino acids. CDR3 region: CASTDRGRYTEAFF. DNA of the CDR3: TGTGCCAGCACCGACAGGGGGAGGTACACTGAAGCTTTCTTT.

This clonotype came up many times. J is TRBJ2-2 and V is TRBV7-6; D is ambiguous. The V end was cut by 3 bases, the J end by 7 bases, with 9 bases between. The CDR3 has 13 residues. Germline CDR1 and CDR2: SGHVS and FNYEAQ. In DNA, the CDR3 is TGTGCCAGCAGCTTTAGTACTATCGGGGAGCTGTTTTTT. It codes for CASSFSTIGELFF.

This clonotype was recorded many times. The genes are TRBV4-3 and TRBJ1-5; D gene unclear. With 0 bases removed from V and 5 bases from J, the gap between germline ends came to 11 bases. The CDR3 has 15 amino acids. The germline V gene has CDR1 LGHNA and CDR2 YSLEER. The CDR3 sequence is CASSQDPGKDQPQHF. The CDR3 nucleotides read TGCGCCAGCAGCCAAGACCCAGGAAAGGATCAGCCCCAGCATTTT.

The chain joins TRBV20-1 to TRBJ2-3, with a weak D call TRBD1 (5 bases). The germline V gene encodes CDR1 DFQATT and CDR2 SNEGSKA (reference sequence). V was cut by 6 bases and J by 4 bases, with 14 bases left in between. The CDR3 has 13 residues. The CDR3 bases are TGCAGTGCCCAGCTGGGGCTCCCAGATACGCAGTATTTT. This translates into CSAQLGLPDTQYF.